These 3 T cell receptor beta chains were all obtained from the same sample, sequenced in a study of cytomegalovirus exposure and HLA in healthy donors. It was with 60 Vbeta and 13 Jbeta primers that the PCR ran. Sequencing was performed with immunoSEQ multiplex PCR; in TCRdb, only in-frame clones are kept and a portion is missing. The sample has 200,000 to 250,000 clones; about 83% are singletons. Material for sequencing was PBMCs. The receptors originated from a human donor in good health.

V is TRBV4-2 and J is TRBJ2-5, with TRBD2 as a possible D gene (6 bases). CDR1 is LGHNA, CDR2 YNFKEQ, per germline. Trimming cost V 1 base and J 2 bases, with 14 bases left between them. CDR3 length: 16 residues. The CDR3 here is CASSQVSTGSQETQYF. CDR3 in DNA: TGTGCCAGCAGCCAAGTCTCTACCGGGAGTCAAGAGACCCAGTACTTC.

This chain links TRBV6-1 with TRBJ2-5; 7 nucleotides line up with TRBD1. The germline CDR1 and CDR2 sequences are MNHNS and SASEGT. V gave up 10 bases and J gave up 4 bases; unmatched junction bases: 12. The CDR3 runs to 14 residues. Written as DNA, the CDR3 is TGTGCCACCTCCCGAGACAGGGTGGGAGAGACCCAGTACTTC. It yields the protein CATSRDRVGETQYF.

This chain joins TRBV5-6 and TRBJ2-2; 10 bases are a match to TRBD1. Germline V gene sequence: CDR1 SGHDT, CDR2 YYEEEE. This CDR3 region has 17 residues. V shed 2 bases and J 4 bases; nucleotides not matched to a gene: 8. CDR3 in amino acids: CASSFLAGQGPTGELFF. The CDR3 region has the DNA TGTGCCAGCAGCTTTCTTGCGGGACAGGGGCCCACCGGGGAGCTGTTTTTT.